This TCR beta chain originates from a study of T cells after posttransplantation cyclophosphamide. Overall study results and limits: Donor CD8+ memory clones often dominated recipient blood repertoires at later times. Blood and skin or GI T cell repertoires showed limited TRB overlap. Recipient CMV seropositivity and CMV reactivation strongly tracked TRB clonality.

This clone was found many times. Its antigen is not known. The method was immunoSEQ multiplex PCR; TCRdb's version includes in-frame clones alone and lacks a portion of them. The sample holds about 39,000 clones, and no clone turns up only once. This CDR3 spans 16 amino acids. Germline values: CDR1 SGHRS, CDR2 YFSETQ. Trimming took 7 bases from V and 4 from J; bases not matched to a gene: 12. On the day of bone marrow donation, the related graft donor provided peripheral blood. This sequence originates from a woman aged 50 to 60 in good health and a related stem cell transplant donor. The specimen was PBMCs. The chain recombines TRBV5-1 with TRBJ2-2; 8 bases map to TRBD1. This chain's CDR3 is CASDRTGNVGTGELFF. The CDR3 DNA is TGCGCCAGCGACCGGACAGGGAATGTGGGCACCGGGGAGCTGTTTTTT. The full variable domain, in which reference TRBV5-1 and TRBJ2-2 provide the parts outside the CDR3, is KAGVTQTPRYLIKTRGQQVTLSCSPISGHRSVSWYQQTPGQGLQFLFEYFSETQRNKGNFPGRFSGRQFSNSRSEMNVSTLELGDSALYLCASDRTGNVGTGELFFGEGSRLTVL.